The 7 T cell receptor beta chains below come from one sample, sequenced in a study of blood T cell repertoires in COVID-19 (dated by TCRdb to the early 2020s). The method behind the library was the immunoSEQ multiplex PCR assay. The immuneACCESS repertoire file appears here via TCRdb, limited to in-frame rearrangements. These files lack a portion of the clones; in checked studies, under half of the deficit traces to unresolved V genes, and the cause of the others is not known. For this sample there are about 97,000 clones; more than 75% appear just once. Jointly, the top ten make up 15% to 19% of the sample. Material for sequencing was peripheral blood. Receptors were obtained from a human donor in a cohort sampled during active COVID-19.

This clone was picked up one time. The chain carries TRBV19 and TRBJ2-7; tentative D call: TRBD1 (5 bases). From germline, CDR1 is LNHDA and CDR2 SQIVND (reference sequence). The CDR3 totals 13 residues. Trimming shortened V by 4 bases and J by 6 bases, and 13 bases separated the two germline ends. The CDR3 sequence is CASSKTVRAEQYF. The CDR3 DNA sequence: TGTGCCAGTAGTAAGACAGTTCGGGCCGAGCAGTACTTC.

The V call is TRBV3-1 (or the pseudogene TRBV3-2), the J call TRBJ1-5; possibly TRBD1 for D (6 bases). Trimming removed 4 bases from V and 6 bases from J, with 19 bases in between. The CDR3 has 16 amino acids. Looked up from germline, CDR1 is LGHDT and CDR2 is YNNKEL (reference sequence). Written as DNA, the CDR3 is TGTGCCAGCAGCCGGGGAACAGGGAAGGGTGGTCAGCCCCAGCATTTT. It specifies CASSRGTGKGGQPQHF.

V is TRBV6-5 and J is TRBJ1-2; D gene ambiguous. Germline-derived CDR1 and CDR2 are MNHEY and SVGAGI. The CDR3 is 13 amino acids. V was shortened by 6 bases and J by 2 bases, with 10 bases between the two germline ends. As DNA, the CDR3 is TGTGCCAGCAGCCCCGGAGGGAACTATGGCTACACCTTC. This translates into CASSPGGNYGYTF.

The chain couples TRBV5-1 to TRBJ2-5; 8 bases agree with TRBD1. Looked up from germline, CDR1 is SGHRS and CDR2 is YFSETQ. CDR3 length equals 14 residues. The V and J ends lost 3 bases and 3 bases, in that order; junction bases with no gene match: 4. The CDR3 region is CASSSTGAKETQYF. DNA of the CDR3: TGCGCCAGCAGCTCGACAGGGGCTAAAGAGACCCAGTACTTC.

The CDR3 DNA sequence: TGCGCCAGCAGCCAAACCGGGACAGTCTCCTACGAGCAGTACTTC. Translated: CASSQTGTVSYEQYF. The chain links TRBV5-1 to TRBJ2-7; 7 bases fit TRBD1. The trim removed 4 bases at V and 0 bases at J, leaving 7 bases unmatched. From germline, CDR1 is SGHRS and CDR2 YFSETQ. This CDR3 contains 15 residues.

In nucleotides, the CDR3 is TGTGCCAGCAGACCTCGGGGGGACCTAAACATTCAGTACTTC. It specifies CASRPRGDLNIQYF. The rearrangement joins TRBV6-5 to TRBJ2-4, with 7 bases lining up with TRBD2. V gave up 6 bases and J gave up 6 bases; unmatched junction bases: 8. The germline V gene has CDR1 MNHEY and CDR2 SVGAGI. The CDR3 length is 14 residues.

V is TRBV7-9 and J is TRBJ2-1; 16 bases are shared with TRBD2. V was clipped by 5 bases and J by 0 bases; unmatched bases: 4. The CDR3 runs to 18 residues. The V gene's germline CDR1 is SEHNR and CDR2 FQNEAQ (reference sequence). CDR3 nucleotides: TGTGCCAGCAGCCCGGGACTAGCGGGGGGGAGCTCCTACAATGAGCAGTTCTTC. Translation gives CASSPGLAGGSSYNEQFF.